One and the same sample provided the 21 T cell receptor beta chains below, sequenced in a study of blood T cell repertoires in COVID-19. The repertoire was sequenced with immunoSEQ multiplex PCR; TCRdb's copy has only in-frame clones and lacks some. The table shows approximately 320,000 clones, with 89% occurring only once. Sample: peripheral blood. The receptors here all came from a woman in her twenties or thirties with COVID-19, enrolled during active disease.

This chain joins TRBV6-6 and TRBJ1-3; D perhaps matches TRBD1 (5 bases). Germline V gene lookup returns CDR1 MNHNY and CDR2 SVGAGI (reference sequence). This CDR3 is 14 amino acids long. Trimming took off 7 bases at V and 2 bases at J, with 12 bases between the two ends. CDR3 coding DNA: TGTGCCAGCAAACAGGTGGAAGCTGGAAACACCATATATTTT. Encoded protein: CASKQVEAGNTIYF.

The chain joins TRBV2 to TRBJ2-3, with TRBD2 identical over 14 bases. The germline V gene encodes CDR1 SNHLY and CDR2 FYNNEI. V shed 7 bases and J 1 base; nucleotides not matched to a gene: 7. This CDR3 is built from 17 residues. The CDR3 loop is CASTSTGLAGGTDTQYF. Here the CDR3 DNA reads TGTGCCAGCACCTCTACGGGACTAGCGGGGGGCACAGATACGCAGTATTTT.

The chain's CDR3 is CASSLDVGQGAISLHF. The CDR3, as DNA: TGTGCCAGCAGCTTGGACGTCGGGCAGGGGGCGATTTCCCTCCACTTT. J is TRBJ1-6 and V is TRBV5-5, with 8 bases fitting TRBD1. CDR1 is SGHKS and CDR2 is YYEKEE in the germline V gene (reference sequence). J gave up 14 bases and V 0 bases, and 13 bases lay outside the gene matches. The CDR3 loop spans 16 amino acids. Filled out from reference TRBV5-5 and TRBJ1-6, the complete variable domain reads DAGVTQSPTHLIKTRGQQVTLRCSPISGHKSVSWYQQVLGQGPQFIFQYYEKEERGRGNFPDRFSARQFPNYSSELNVNALLLGDSALYLCASSLDVGQGAISLHFGNGTRLTVT.

CDR3 amino acids: CSVTTGQEYYTEAFF. CDR3 bases: TGCAGCGTTACGACAGGGCAAGAGTATTACACTGAAGCTTTCTTT. The genes are TRBV29-1 and TRBJ1-1; the match to TRBD1 covers 7 bases. The CDR3 extends over 15 amino acids. CDR1 SQVTM and CDR2 ANQGSEA come from the germline V gene. V lost 5 bases, J lost 3 bases, and 12 bases stayed unmatched.

The chain links TRBV6-1 to TRBJ1-2; D unresolved. Germline loops: CDR1 MNHNS, CDR2 SASEGT. Trimming took off 2 bases at V and 3 bases at J, with 7 bases between the two ends. The CDR3 is 13 residues long. CDR3 loop: CASSERYDYGYTF. The CDR3 DNA is TGTGCCAGCAGTGAACGCTACGACTATGGCTACACCTTC.

This clone was detected once. This chain joins TRBV9 and TRBJ2-3; 7 bases match TRBD2. The CDR3 extends over 14 amino acids. V lost 4 bases to trimming and J lost 6 bases; unmatched junction nucleotides: 8. From germline, CDR1 is SGDLS and CDR2 YYNGEE. The CDR3 here is CASSPSDGRDTQYF. Here the CDR3 DNA reads TGTGCCAGCAGCCCCTCGGACGGGAGGGATACGCAGTATTTT.

This clone occurred a few times. The chain carries TRBV10-3 and TRBJ1-1, with TRBD1 as a possible D gene (6 bases). The CDR3 totals 13 residues. The germline gives CDR1 ENHRY, CDR2 SYGVKD. V dropped 6 bases and J dropped 7 bases, with 15 bases sitting between them. The CDR3 reads CAIRNANRDEAFF. The CDR3 DNA sequence: TGTGCCATCAGAAACGCCAACAGGGATGAAGCTTTCTTT.

This clone appeared a single time. The genes are TRBV18 and TRBJ1-1; TRBD1 matches 7 bases. J was trimmed by 5 bases and V by 5 bases; bases with no gene match: 17. The CDR3 extends over 17 amino acids. CDR1 KGHSH and CDR2 LQKENI come from the germline V gene. The CDR3 nucleotides are TGTGCCAGCTCAAGGTCCCAGGGGGTCGTGGTGGGAACTGAAGCTTTCTTT. Its protein is CASSRSQGVVVGTEAFF.

This clone was seen a handful of times. V gene TRBV7-6 combines with J gene TRBJ2-7, with 7 positions matching TRBD1. J was trimmed by 2 bases and V by 5 bases; bases with no gene match: 9. The germline V gene has CDR1 SGHVS and CDR2 FNYEAQ. This CDR3 region has 15 residues. The chain's CDR3 is CASSPADDRAYEQYF. The CDR3 bases are TGTGCCAGCAGCCCTGCTGACGACAGGGCCTACGAGCAGTACTTC.

The CDR3 sequence is CATGGQVTDTQYF. CDR3 coding DNA: TGTGCCACCGGGGGACAGGTCACAGATACGCAGTATTTT. The rearrangement uses TRBV5-6 and TRBJ2-3; TRBD1 matches at 8 bases. V was pared by 9 bases and J by 2 bases, with 5 bases of the junction left unmatched. This CDR3 has 13 amino acids. Per germline, CDR1 SGHDT and CDR2 YYEEEE.

The chain joins TRBV4-2 to TRBJ2-1, with D possibly matching TRBD2 (5 bases). Germline CDR1 LGHNA, CDR2 YNFKEQ. The CDR3 runs 16 residues. The ends were cut back, 4 bases at V and 0 bases at J, with 13 bases in the middle. CDR3 DNA: TGTGCCAGCAGCCGCGTACTAGTGGGCTCCTACAATGAGCAGTTCTTC. It codes for CASSRVLVGSYNEQFF.

This rearrangement joins TRBV3-1 (or the pseudogene TRBV3-2) to TRBJ2-1; 14 positions agree with TRBD2. Germline V gene lookup returns CDR1 LGHDT and CDR2 YNNKEL (reference sequence). After removal of 8 bases from V and 5 bases from J, the junction contained 2 bases not matched to a gene. This CDR3 region has 14 residues. The CDR3 DNA reads TGTGCCAGCCGACTAGCGGGGGGGAACAATGAGCAGTTCTTC. This encodes CASRLAGGNNEQFF.

The chain joins TRBV24-1 to TRBJ2-3; D call uncertain. Germline-derived CDR1 and CDR2 are KGHDR and SFDVKD. Trimming left V 12 bases short and J 0 bases short, with 15 bases between. CDR3 length equals 14 residues. The CDR3: CALPDPTSTDTQYF. The CDR3 DNA reads as TGTGCCTTGCCCGACCCGACTAGCACAGATACGCAGTATTTT.

This chain connects TRBV29-1 to TRBJ2-5; tentatively, D is TRBD1 (6 bases). Germline V CDR1 and CDR2: SQVTM, ANQGSEA. The CDR3 covers 12 residues. V was clipped by 3 bases and J by 4 bases, with 9 bases between them. Written as DNA, the CDR3 is TGCAGCGTTGACCGGGACACAGAGACCCAGTACTTC. Translated: CSVDRDTETQYF.

The chain links TRBV10-3 to TRBJ2-1, with D maybe TRBD2 (6 bases). Deletions cut 7 bases from V and 6 bases from J, with 16 bases between. This CDR3 has 14 residues. CDR1 is ENHRY, CDR2 SYGVKD, per germline. The CDR3 nucleotides are TGTGCCATCAATGACGGGAGTATAAGCAATGAGCAGTTCTTC. As protein: CAINDGSISNEQFF.

This clone showed up just once. This chain's CDR3 is CASITDREAEAFF. The CDR3 DNA is TGTGCCAGCATCACAGACAGGGAGGCTGAAGCTTTCTTT. V usage is TRBV2 and J usage is TRBJ1-1, with 7 bases aligning to TRBD1. The CDR3 has 13 amino acids. CDR1 SNHLY and CDR2 FYNNEI come from the germline V gene. J gave up 6 bases and V 7 bases, and 8 bases lay outside the gene matches.

This clone has more than one count but fewer than ten. V and J are TRBV28 and TRBJ2-3, with a weak D call TRBD1 (5 bases). V lost 2 bases and J lost 10, with 10 bases in between. The germline V gene encodes CDR1 MDHEN and CDR2 SYDVKM. CDR3 size: 12 residues. The CDR3 here is CASSLAPRAQYF. CDR3 DNA sequence: TGTGCCAGCAGTTTAGCCCCCAGGGCGCAGTATTTT.

The rearrangement links TRBV19 to TRBJ2-7; weak D call: TRBD2 (5 bases). CDR3 length: 13 residues. V gave up 3 bases and J gave up 3 bases, with 9 bases separating them. In germline, CDR1 is LNHDA, CDR2 SQIVND (reference sequence). CDR3 sequence reads: CASSMTAGYEQYF. The CDR3 DNA reads TGTGCCAGTAGTATGACGGCGGGCTACGAGCAGTACTTC.

This clone was detected a few times. CDR3 in DNA: TGTGCCAGCTCAGAAGCGGGGGGACCCTACAATGAGCAGTTCTTC. Translation gives CASSEAGGPYNEQFF. The gene calls are TRBV18 and TRBJ2-1; 9 bases are shared with TRBD2. The trim removed 5 bases at V and 2 bases at J, leaving 4 bases unmatched. The CDR3 loop spans 15 amino acids. Per the germline V gene, CDR1 is KGHSH and CDR2 is LQKENI.

V usage is TRBV10-1 and J usage is TRBJ2-3; possibly TRBD1 for D (5 bases). The germline V gene has CDR1 WNHNN and CDR2 SYGVQD (reference sequence). V lost 5 bases, J lost 2 bases, and 8 bases lay in between. The CDR3 runs 13 residues. The DNA of the CDR3 is TGCGCCAGCAGTAAGACAGTCACAGATACGCAGTATTTT. Residues: CASSKTVTDTQYF.

The rearrangement links TRBV9 to TRBJ2-7; D is unclear. Germline-derived CDR1 and CDR2 are SGDLS and YYNGEE. V lost 0 bases and J 0 bases, leaving 7 bases between the germline ends. This CDR3 is built from 14 residues. Here the CDR3 reads CASSVGEHSYEQYF. The CDR3 DNA is TGTGCCAGCAGCGTAGGTGAGCACTCCTACGAGCAGTACTTC.